This TCR beta chain was sequenced during a study of blood T cell repertoires in COVID-19. Study context: Spain, Italy and the United States supplied samples that represented acute and convalescent COVID-19. Sources were T cells, B-cell-depleted T cells, or PBMCs; the material itself was cDNA or gDNA.

Original processing methods: The authors estimated nucleated cell counts from reference gene primer amplification. The data were produced by immunoSEQ multiplex PCR, yet TCRdb's version contains in-frame clones alone and is incomplete. That table supplies the V and J calls and clone size; D and trimming were determined from the DNA. The top ten clones hold approximately 5% of a sample with over 300,000 clones, approximately 90% of them seen once. Enrolled through a virtual design, the participants were between 18 and 89 years of age and came from 24 US areas. CDR3 length: 13 residues. V shed 7 bases, J shed 9 bases, and the junction held 11 bases outside the gene matches. Per germline, CDR1 SQVTM and CDR2 ANQGSEA.

This TCR was recovered from a woman between 25 and 40 years old who had recovered from COVID-19. J is TRBJ2-1 and V is TRBV29-1; 8 bases match TRBD2. Specimen: PBMCs or T cells enriched from blood (not recorded which). This CDR3 reads CSAPGLGGPEQFF. In DNA form, the CDR3 reads TGCAGCGCTCCGGGACTAGGGGGTCCTGAGCAGTTCTTC.